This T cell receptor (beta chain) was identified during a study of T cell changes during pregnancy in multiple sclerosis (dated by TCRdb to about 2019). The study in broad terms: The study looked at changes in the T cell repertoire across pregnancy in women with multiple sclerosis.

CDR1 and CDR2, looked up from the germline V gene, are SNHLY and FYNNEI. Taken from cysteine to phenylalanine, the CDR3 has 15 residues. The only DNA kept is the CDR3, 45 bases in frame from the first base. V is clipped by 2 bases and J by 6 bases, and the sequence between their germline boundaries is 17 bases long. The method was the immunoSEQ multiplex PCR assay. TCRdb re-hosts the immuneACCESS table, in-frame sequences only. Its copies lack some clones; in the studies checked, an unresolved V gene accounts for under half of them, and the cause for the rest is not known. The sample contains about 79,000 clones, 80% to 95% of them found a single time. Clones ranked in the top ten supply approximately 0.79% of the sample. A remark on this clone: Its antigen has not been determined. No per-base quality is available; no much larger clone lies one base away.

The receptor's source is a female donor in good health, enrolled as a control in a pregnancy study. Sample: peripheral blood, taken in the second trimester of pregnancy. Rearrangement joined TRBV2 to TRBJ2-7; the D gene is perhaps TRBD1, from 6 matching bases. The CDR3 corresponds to CASSERYRETSEQYF. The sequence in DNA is TGTGCCAGCAGTGAACGGTACAGGGAAACGTCCGAGCAGTACTTC.